A single sample is the source of the 28 T cell receptor beta chains below, sequenced in a study of blood T cell repertoires in COVID-19. Libraries were prepared by immunoSEQ multiplex PCR; TCRdb keeps only in-frame clonotypes and omits some of them. This sample has tens of thousands of clones; 86% occur once, and the top ten carry roughly 15%. What was sequenced was peripheral blood. Receptors were obtained from a human donor in a cohort sampled during active COVID-19.

This clone was observed at least ten times. The genes are TRBV5-4 and TRBJ2-1; TRBD1 might be the D (6 bases). Germline CDR1 SGHNT, CDR2 YYREEE (reference sequence). V was trimmed by 2 bases and J by 2 bases, leaving 11 bases between them. This CDR3 is built from 15 residues. The CDR3 region is CASSLKGVAYNEQFF. The CDR3 DNA follows: TGTGCCAGCAGCTTAAAGGGGGTCGCCTACAATGAGCAGTTCTTC.

The V gene is TRBV6-5, the J gene TRBJ2-3; no clear D. The CDR3 is 14 residues long. CDR1 is MNHEY, CDR2 SVGAGI, per germline. Trimming shortened V by 1 base and J by 2 bases, and 7 bases separated the two germline ends. CDR3 DNA sequence: TGTGCCAGCAGTTACTATGGAGACACAGATACGCAGTATTTT. Translated: CASSYYGDTDTQYF.

The chain combines TRBV12-3 or TRBV12-4 with TRBJ1-5; D might be TRBD1 (5 bases). Trimming removed 2 bases at V and 4 bases at J, with 6 bases between. This CDR3 is 13 amino acids long. For the CDR3, the DNA is TGTGCCAGCAGTTTAAGGGGTAATCAGCCCCAGCATTTT. Protein: CASSLRGNQPQHF.

This clone came up a few times. The V call is TRBV25-1, the J call TRBJ2-2, with a weak D call TRBD1 (6 bases). CDR1 is MGHDK, CDR2 SYGVNS, per germline. V was shortened by 0 bases and J by 4 bases, with 9 bases between the two germline ends. The CDR3 runs to 15 residues. The CDR3 sequence: CASSEYRGRTGELFF. The CDR3 DNA follows: TGTGCCAGCAGTGAATACAGGGGACGCACCGGGGAGCTGTTTTTT.

This chain links TRBV5-1 with TRBJ2-5; D may be TRBD1 (6 bases). There are 16 residues in the CDR3. Germline values: CDR1 SGHRS, CDR2 YFSETQ. V was shortened by 3 bases and J by 2 bases, with 17 bases between the two germline ends. The CDR3 DNA is TGCGCCAGCAGCTGGGGCGACCGGGACAATCAAGAGACCCAGTACTTC. This sequence encodes CASSWGDRDNQETQYF.

V is TRBV5-4 and J is TRBJ2-3; D possibly corresponds to TRBD1 (6 bases). The CDR3 runs to 14 residues. Germline lookup yields CDR1 SGHNT and CDR2 YYREEE (reference sequence). The germline V and J ends were trimmed by 6 bases and 1 base, with 12 bases remaining between them. For the CDR3, the DNA is TGTGCCAGCACTTCCGAGGGGGGCACAGATACGCAGTATTTT. Its protein is CASTSEGGTDTQYF. Full variable domain (outside the CDR3, taken from reference TRBV5-4 and TRBJ2-3): ETGVTQSPTHLIKTRGQQVTLRCSSQSGHNTVSWYQQALGQGPQFIFQYYREEENGRGNFPPRFSGLQFPNYSSELNVNALELDDSALYLCASTSEGGTDTQYFGPGTRLTVL.

This clone showed up just once. The chain joins TRBV2 to TRBJ2-5; TRBD2 agrees at 16 bases. The germline V gene has CDR1 SNHLY and CDR2 FYNNEI. V trimming: 6 bases; J trimming: 5 bases; junction bases outside the gene matches: 6. This CDR3 spans 16 amino acids. The CDR3 region has the DNA TGTGCCAGCAGGGCTGGGACTAGCGGGAGGGGGGAGACCCAGTACTTC. Its translation: CASRAGTSGRGETQYF.

The chain couples TRBV29-1 to TRBJ2-2, with 9 bases identical to TRBD2. The CDR3 extends over 16 amino acids. J lost 5 bases, V lost 4 bases, and 11 bases had no gene match. CDR1 and CDR2 from the germline V gene are SQVTM and ANQGSEA. The CDR3 loop is CSVVGLAGLRTGELFF. The DNA for the CDR3 is TGCAGCGTTGTAGGTCTAGCGGGGCTGCGGACCGGGGAGCTGTTTTTT.

The V and J genes are TRBV19 and TRBJ2-7; D perhaps matches TRBD2 (5 bases). Germline V gene data show CDR1 as LNHDA and CDR2 as SQIVND (reference sequence). V lost 4 bases and J lost 1, with 11 bases in between. There are 14 residues in the CDR3. CDR3 bases: TGTGCCAGTAGTAAACGGGGTGGATCCTACGAGCAGTACTTC. Its translation is CASSKRGGSYEQYF.

V is TRBV14 and J is TRBJ1-2, with 7 bases that match TRBD1. Losses at the gene ends were 0 bases for V and 6 bases for J; bases not matched to a gene: 7. The CDR3 extends over 15 amino acids. In germline, CDR1 is SGHDN, CDR2 FVKESK. In DNA form, the CDR3 reads TGTGCCAGCAGCCAAGATTCTCGACAGGGTGATGGCTACACCTTC. As protein: CASSQDSRQGDGYTF.

The rearrangement joins TRBV5-4 to TRBJ2-3; perhaps TRBD2 as D (5 bases). The CDR3 consists of 15 residues. Trimming took 5 bases from V and 1 from J, leaving 14 bases between them. CDR1 SGHNT and CDR2 YYREEE come from the germline V gene (reference sequence). The CDR3 DNA follows: TGTGCCAGCAGGGTGGTACCCGGGGGCACAGATACGCAGTATTTT. Encoded protein: CASRVVPGGTDTQYF.

This clone showed up just a few times. This rearrangement joins TRBV2 to TRBJ1-5; 7 positions match TRBD1. The CDR3 spans 18 residues. Germline CDR1 reads SNHLY; CDR2 reads FYNNEI. Trimming removed 3 bases from V and 2 bases from J; junction bases left unmatched: 13. DNA for the CDR3: TGTGCCAGCAGTGAGAGGATTTCAGGGGGTGATGGCAATCAGCCCCAGCATTTT. This codes for CASSERISGGDGNQPQHF.

This clone occurred a few times. The chain joins TRBV9 to TRBJ2-5, with D perhaps TRBD1 (5 bases). Per the germline V gene, CDR1 is SGDLS and CDR2 is YYNGEE. The CDR3 is made up of 15 amino acids. V was pared by 0 bases and J by 5 bases, with 14 bases between. The CDR3 nucleotides are TGTGCCAGCAGCGTAGATTCAGGGAAGGGGGAGACCCAGTACTTC. It yields the protein CASSVDSGKGETQYF.

This clone has a handful of counts. J is TRBJ2-7 and V is TRBV7-2; TRBD2 matches at 10 bases. Germline loops: CDR1 SGHTA, CDR2 FQGNSA. Trimming removed 3 bases from V and 2 bases from J; junction bases left unmatched: 4. The CDR3 runs to 15 residues. CDR3 sequence: CASSFPTSGTYEQYF. CDR3 nucleotide sequence: TGTGCCAGCAGCTTTCCCACTAGCGGGACCTACGAGCAGTACTTC. Drawing the rest from reference TRBV7-2 and TRBJ2-7, the complete variable domain is GAGVSQSPSNKVTEKGKDVELRCDPISGHTALYWYRQSLGQGLEFLIYFQGNSAPDKSGLPSDRFSAERTGGSVSTLTIQRTQQEDSAVYLCASSFPTSGTYEQYFGPGTRLTVT.

The CDR3 DNA is TGCAGTGCTAGTAGGTCGGGTGTTCCCCTTATCAATCAGCCCCAGCATTTT. It is translated as CSASRSGVPLINQPQHF. This rearrangement joins TRBV20-1 to TRBJ1-5; no definite D call. Germline CDR1 and CDR2: DFQATT and SNEGSKA (reference sequence). There are 17 residues in the CDR3. The V and J ends lost 3 bases and 3 bases respectively, with 21 bases between them.

The CDR3 protein is CASSIGLQTNSPLHF. CDR3 DNA: TGTGCCAGTAGTATAGGTTTACAGACAAATTCACCCCTCCACTTT. The genes are TRBV19 and TRBJ1-6; D is unresolved. The CDR3 loop spans 15 amino acids. V lost 1 base, J lost 7 bases, and 11 bases lay in between. CDR1 and CDR2 from the germline V gene are LNHDA and SQIVND (reference sequence).

The chain uses TRBV27 and TRBJ2-1; TRBD2 matches 12 bases. Germline values: CDR1 MNHEY, CDR2 SMNVEV (reference sequence). The CDR3 covers 18 residues. The J segment lost 3 bases and the V segment lost 5 bases, leaving 11 bases of the junction unmatched. CDR3 in DNA: TGTGCCAGCAGTCCTATCCGACTAGCGGGAGTAAACTACAATGAGCAGTTCTTC. This encodes CASSPIRLAGVNYNEQFF.

The chain joins TRBV27 to TRBJ2-7, with D unclear. V lost 2 bases, J lost 0 bases, and 11 bases lay in between. The CDR3 sequence is 15 residues long. The germline V gene has CDR1 MNHEY and CDR2 SMNVEV (reference sequence). The CDR3 is CASSLNQASSYEQYF. The CDR3 nucleotides read TGTGCCAGCAGTTTAAATCAGGCGAGCTCCTACGAGCAGTACTTC.

J is TRBJ2-7 and V is TRBV28; weak D call: TRBD1 (8 bases). This CDR3 is built from 14 residues. V was cut by 6 bases and J by 2 bases, with 14 bases left in between. The germline V gene has CDR1 MDHEN and CDR2 SYDVKM. CDR3 in DNA: TGTGCCAGCAGGGGGGGGACAGGAACCTACGAGCAGTACTTC. Translating gives CASRGGTGTYEQYF.

The chain recombines TRBV6-1 with TRBJ1-2; 7 bases are shared with TRBD1. The CDR3 sequence is 17 residues long. The germline V gene has CDR1 MNHNS and CDR2 SASEGT. The V gene end was trimmed by 3 bases and the J gene end by 3 bases; junction bases not matched to a gene: 13. The CDR3 sequence: CASSEGIQGFGYYGYTF. CDR3 bases: TGTGCCAGCAGTGAGGGGATACAGGGGTTTGGTTACTATGGCTACACCTTC.

V usage is TRBV19 and J usage is TRBJ2-1; D might be TRBD2 (7 bases). CDR3 length: 14 amino acids. The germline V gene encodes CDR1 LNHDA and CDR2 SQIVND (reference sequence). Deletions cut 8 bases from V and 3 bases from J, with 14 bases between. CDR3 in DNA: TGTGCCAGTGGGGGGGACACATACTACAATGAGCAGTTCTTC. Translated, it gives CASGGDTYYNEQFF.

The gene calls are TRBV14 and TRBJ1-4; D is unclear. Germline CDR1 is SGHDN and CDR2 is FVKESK. The CDR3 is 14 amino acids. V lost 3 bases and J 8 bases, leaving 13 bases between the germline ends. The CDR3 DNA reads as TGTGCCAGCAGCCACCGGGTTTCTAGGGAAAAACTGTTTTTT. It codes for CASSHRVSREKLFF.

This clone showed up just once. This chain connects TRBV5-8 to TRBJ2-3; 10 nucleotides line up with TRBD2. Trimming removed 1 base from V and 2 bases from J; junction bases left unmatched: 7. CDR1 and CDR2 (germline): SGHTS, YDEGEE. This CDR3 has 17 amino acids. DNA of the CDR3: TGTGCCAGCAGCTTGATTACAGGACTAGCGGTCACAGATACGCAGTATTTT. Residues: CASSLITGLAVTDTQYF.

V is TRBV18 and J is TRBJ2-3; D may be TRBD2 (5 bases). CDR3 length: 13 amino acids. With 5 bases removed from V and 2 bases from J, the gap between germline ends came to 8 bases. CDR1 and CDR2 (germline): KGHSH, LQKENI. CDR3 nucleotide sequence: TGTGCCAGCTCAACTAGTATCACAGATACGCAGTATTTT. It is translated as CASSTSITDTQYF.

This clone has only one observation. The chain carries TRBV2 and TRBJ1-6, with D unclear. There are 13 residues in the CDR3. V was pared by 2 bases and J by 11 bases, with 10 bases between. Germline-derived CDR1 and CDR2 are SNHLY and FYNNEI. The CDR3 region has the DNA TGTGCCAGCAGTGAACTGTGGGCTCCACCCCTCCACTTT. This gives the protein CASSELWAPPLHF.

V usage is TRBV9 and J usage is TRBJ2-1, with 10 bases that match TRBD2. Looked up from germline, CDR1 is SGDLS and CDR2 is YYNGEE. J gave up 4 bases and V 5 bases, and 6 bases lay outside the gene matches. The CDR3 is 15 residues long. The CDR3 reads CASSALAGAYNEQFF. For the CDR3, the DNA is TGTGCCAGCAGTGCCCTAGCGGGGGCTTACAATGAGCAGTTCTTC.

The chain has TRBV11-2 and TRBJ1-5; 9 nucleotides agree with TRBD1. The junction had 10 bases not matched to a gene; V was cut back by 8 bases and J by 5 bases. Per the germline V gene, CDR1 is SGHAT and CDR2 is FQNNGV. There are 15 residues in the CDR3. CDR3 protein: CASSRSQGAHQPQHF. The CDR3 nucleotides read TGTGCCAGCTCCCGGTCACAGGGGGCACATCAGCCCCAGCATTTT.

J is TRBJ1-4 and V is TRBV19; possible D gene TRBD1, 5 bases. Per germline, CDR1 LNHDA and CDR2 SQIVND (reference sequence). This CDR3 has 17 residues. V gave up 3 bases and J gave up 5 bases, with 19 bases separating them. The CDR3 DNA is TGTGCCAGTAGTATCTCCACACGACAGCGACGGAATGAAAAACTGTTTTTT. Amino acids: CASSISTRQRRNEKLFF.